This TCR beta chain is from a study of T-cell reconstitution after alpha-beta-depleted transplantation in children. Regarding the study as a whole: Counts and diversity of T cells one year after transplant came mostly from newly produced T cells.

There are a few counts of this clonotype. The target antigen is unknown. Unique molecular identifiers were used in preparing the TCRbeta library. One entry per CDR3 protein results from TCRdb running MiXCR on the PCR reads. Of about 830,000 distinct CDR3 sequences in the sample, under 20% were seen once. Germline lookup yields CDR1 KGHDR and CDR2 SFDVKD. CDR3 size: 12 residues. The V gene lost 4 bases and the J gene lost 7 bases, with 8 bases spanning the gap. J is TRBJ2-3 and V is TRBV24-1; tentatively, D is TRBD2 (6 bases). The source of this sequence is a male patient younger than 18 who had a stem cell transplant for acute lymphoblastic leukemia, so the T cells may come from the graft donor. The sequences come from PBMCs, mostly from graft donor cells, collected 360 days after TCRalphabeta/CD19-depleted stem cell transplant. This chain's CDR3 is CATSDRGYTQYF. The CDR3 DNA reads TGTGCCACCAGTGACCGGGGGTATACGCAGTATTTT.